The clone carrying this TCR beta chain was seen more than once but under ten times. What it binds is unknown. The sample is drawn from a study of CD8 T cells in Susac syndrome. Germline assignment: CDR1 SGHTA and CDR2 FQGTGA. The trim removed 2 bases at V and 1 base at J, leaving 3 bases unmatched. The CDR3 loop spans 16 amino acids. The RNA, about 0.5 to 1 ug, was put through reverse transcription using random hexamers. It was immunoSEQ multiplex PCR that amplified TCR beta CDR3 across 54 Vbeta and 13 Jbeta. MiXCR was run by TCRdb on the immunoSEQ multiplex PCR reads, yielding one entry per CDR3 protein. The repertoire has about 190,000 distinct CDR3 sequences, approximately 94% of them found once; the top ten carry 0.098%. General observations from the study: In Susac patients, clonal expansion was not detected in CD4+ cells.

Blood CD8+ and CD4+ T cells underwent high-throughput TCR beta sequencing. The TCR comes from a human donor with Susac syndrome. The chain employs TRBV7-3 and TRBJ2-3; TRBD2 matches 10 bases. The sample comprised CD4+ T cells from PBMCs. CDR3 amino acids: CASSLGLAGGTDTQYF. As DNA, the CDR3 is TGTGCCAGCAGCTTAGGCCTAGCGGGGGGCACAGATACGCAGTATTTT.